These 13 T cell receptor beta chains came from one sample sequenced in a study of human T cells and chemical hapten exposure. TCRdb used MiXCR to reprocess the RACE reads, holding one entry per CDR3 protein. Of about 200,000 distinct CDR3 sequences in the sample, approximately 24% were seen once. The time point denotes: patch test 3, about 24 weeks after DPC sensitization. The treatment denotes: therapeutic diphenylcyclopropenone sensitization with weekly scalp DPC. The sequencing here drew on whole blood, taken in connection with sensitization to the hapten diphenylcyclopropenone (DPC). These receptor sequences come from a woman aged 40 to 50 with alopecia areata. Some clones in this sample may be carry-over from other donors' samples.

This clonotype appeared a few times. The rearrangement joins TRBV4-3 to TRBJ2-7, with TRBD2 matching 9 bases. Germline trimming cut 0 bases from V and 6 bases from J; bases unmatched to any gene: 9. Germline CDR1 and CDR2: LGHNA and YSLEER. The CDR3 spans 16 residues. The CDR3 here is CASSQDPSLAGLEQYF. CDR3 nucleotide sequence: TGCGCCAGCAGCCAAGATCCGAGTCTAGCGGGACTCGAGCAGTACTTC.

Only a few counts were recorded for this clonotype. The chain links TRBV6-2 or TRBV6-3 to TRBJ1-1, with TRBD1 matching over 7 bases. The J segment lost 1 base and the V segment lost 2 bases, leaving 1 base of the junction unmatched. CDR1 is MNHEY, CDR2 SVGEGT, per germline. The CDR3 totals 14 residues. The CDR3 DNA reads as TGTGCCAGCAGTTACGGGACAGCGAACACTGAAGCTTTCTTT. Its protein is CASSYGTANTEAFF.

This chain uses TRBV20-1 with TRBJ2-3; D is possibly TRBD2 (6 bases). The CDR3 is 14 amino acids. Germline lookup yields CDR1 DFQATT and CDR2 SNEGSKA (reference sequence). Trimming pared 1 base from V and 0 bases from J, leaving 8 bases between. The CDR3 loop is CSARVGTSTDTQYF. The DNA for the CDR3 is TGCAGTGCTAGAGTGGGGACTAGCACAGATACGCAGTATTTT.

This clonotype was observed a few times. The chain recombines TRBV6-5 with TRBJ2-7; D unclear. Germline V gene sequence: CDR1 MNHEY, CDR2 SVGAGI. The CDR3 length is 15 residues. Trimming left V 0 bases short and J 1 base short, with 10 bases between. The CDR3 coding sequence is TGTGCCAGCAGTTACTCACGCACACCTTCCTACGAGCAGTACTTC. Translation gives CASSYSRTPSYEQYF.

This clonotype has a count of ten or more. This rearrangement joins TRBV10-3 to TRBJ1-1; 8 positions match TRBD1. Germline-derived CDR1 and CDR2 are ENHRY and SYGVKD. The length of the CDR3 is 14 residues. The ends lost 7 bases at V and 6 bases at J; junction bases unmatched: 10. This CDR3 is CAIKVTGASSEAFF. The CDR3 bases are TGTGCCATCAAAGTGACAGGGGCCTCTTCTGAAGCTTTCTTT.

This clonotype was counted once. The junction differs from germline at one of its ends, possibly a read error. CDR3 sequence reads: CASSQSSGRLLF. The CDR3 DNA is TGTGCCAGCAGCCAATCTAGCGGGAGGCTGTTGTTC. The chain couples TRBV6-2 or TRBV6-3 to TRBJ2-1, with 11 bases matching TRBD2. The CDR3 is made up of 12 amino acids. Germline assignment: CDR1 MNHEY and CDR2 SVGEGT.

CDR3 DNA: TGTGCCAGCAGCCCGTCACTAGCGGGAGAGCAGTTCTTC. Translating gives CASSPSLAGEQFF. The chain joins TRBV3-1 to TRBJ2-1, with 10 bases aligning to TRBD2. V gave up 4 bases and J gave up 10 bases; unmatched junction bases: 4. The CDR3 covers 13 residues. Germline V CDR1 and CDR2: LGHDT, YNNKEL (reference sequence).

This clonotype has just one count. The CDR3 spells CASSRRRATELFF. The CDR3 DNA reads TGTGCCAGCAGTCGGCGCAGGGCCACGGAGCTGTTTTTT. The chain is built from TRBV12-3 or TRBV12-4 and TRBJ2-2; a weak D match, TRBD1 (5 bases). V lost 5 bases, J lost 10 bases, and 14 bases lay in between. This CDR3 has 13 amino acids.

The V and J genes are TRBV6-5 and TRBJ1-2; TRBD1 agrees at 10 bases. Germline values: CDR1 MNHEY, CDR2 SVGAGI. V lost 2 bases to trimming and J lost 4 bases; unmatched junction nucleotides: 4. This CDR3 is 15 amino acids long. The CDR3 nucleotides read TGTGCCAGCAGTTACGACAGGGGGCTAAGCTATGGCTACACCTTC. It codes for CASSYDRGLSYGYTF.

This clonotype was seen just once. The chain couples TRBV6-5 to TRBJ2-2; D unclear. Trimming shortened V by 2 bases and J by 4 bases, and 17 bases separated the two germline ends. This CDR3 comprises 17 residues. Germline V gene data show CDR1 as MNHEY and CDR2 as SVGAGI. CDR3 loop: CASSYDRQARGTGELFF. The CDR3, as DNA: TGTGCCAGCAGTTACGATCGCCAGGCCCGCGGCACCGGGGAGCTGTTTTTT.

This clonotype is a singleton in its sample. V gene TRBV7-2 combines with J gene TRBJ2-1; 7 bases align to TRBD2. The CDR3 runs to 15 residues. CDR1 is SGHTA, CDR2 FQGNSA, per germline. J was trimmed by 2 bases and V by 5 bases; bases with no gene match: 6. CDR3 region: CASSTTGTTYNEQFF. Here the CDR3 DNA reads TGTGCCAGCAGCACGACTGGGACTACCTACAATGAGCAGTTCTTC.

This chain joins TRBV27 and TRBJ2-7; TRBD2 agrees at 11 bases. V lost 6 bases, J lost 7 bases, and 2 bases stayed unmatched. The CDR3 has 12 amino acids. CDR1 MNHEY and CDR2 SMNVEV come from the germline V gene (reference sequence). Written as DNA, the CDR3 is TGTGCCAGCAGAAGACTAGCGGGAGAGCAGTACTTC. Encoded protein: CASRRLAGEQYF.

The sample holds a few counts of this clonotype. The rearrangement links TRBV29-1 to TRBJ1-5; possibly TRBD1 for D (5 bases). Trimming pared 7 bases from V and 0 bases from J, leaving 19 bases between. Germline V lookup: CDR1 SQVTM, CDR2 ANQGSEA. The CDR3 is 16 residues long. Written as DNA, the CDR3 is TGCAGCGCCCTGCTTGGGGCTGGGACTAGCAATCAGCCCCAGCATTTT. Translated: CSALLGAGTSNQPQHF.